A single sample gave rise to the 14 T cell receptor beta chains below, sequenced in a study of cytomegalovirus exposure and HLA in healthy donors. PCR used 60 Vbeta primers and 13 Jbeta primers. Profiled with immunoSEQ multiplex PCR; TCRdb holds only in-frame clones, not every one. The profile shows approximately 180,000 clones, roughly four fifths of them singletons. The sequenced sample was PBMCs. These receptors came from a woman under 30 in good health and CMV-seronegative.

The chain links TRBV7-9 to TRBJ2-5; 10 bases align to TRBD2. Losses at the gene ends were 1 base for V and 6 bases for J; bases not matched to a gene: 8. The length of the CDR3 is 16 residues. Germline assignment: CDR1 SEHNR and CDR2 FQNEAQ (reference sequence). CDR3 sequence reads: CASSLVTASGSQTQYF. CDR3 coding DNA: TGTGCCAGCAGCTTAGTCACGGCTAGCGGGAGCCAGACCCAGTACTTC.

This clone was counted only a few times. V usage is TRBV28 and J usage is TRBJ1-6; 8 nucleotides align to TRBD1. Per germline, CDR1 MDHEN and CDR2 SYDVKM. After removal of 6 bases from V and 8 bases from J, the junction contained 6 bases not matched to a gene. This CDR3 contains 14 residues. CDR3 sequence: CASRTRGQDSPLHF. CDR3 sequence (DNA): TGTGCCAGCAGGACCAGGGGGCAGGATTCACCCCTCCACTTT. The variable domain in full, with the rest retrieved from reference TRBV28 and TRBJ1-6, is DVKVTQSSRYLVKRTGEKVFLECVQDMDHENMFWYRQDPGLGLRLIYFSYDVKMKEKGDIPEGYSVSREKKERFSLILESASTNQTSMYLCASRTRGQDSPLHFGNGTRLTVT.

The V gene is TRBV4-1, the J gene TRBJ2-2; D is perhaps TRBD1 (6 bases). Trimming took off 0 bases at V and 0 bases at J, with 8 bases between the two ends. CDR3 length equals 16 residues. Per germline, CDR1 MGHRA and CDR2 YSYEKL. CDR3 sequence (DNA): TGCGCCAGCAGCCAAGAGGCAGGGGCGAACACCGGGGAGCTGTTTTTT. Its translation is CASSQEAGANTGELFF.

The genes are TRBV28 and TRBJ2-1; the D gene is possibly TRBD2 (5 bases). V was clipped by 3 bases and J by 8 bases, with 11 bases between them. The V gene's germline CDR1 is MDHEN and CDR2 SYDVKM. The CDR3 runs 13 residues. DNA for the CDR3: TGTGCCAGCAGTTTCCCTAGCTGGGATGAGCAGTTCTTC. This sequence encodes CASSFPSWDEQFF. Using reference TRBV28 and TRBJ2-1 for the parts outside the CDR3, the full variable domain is DVKVTQSSRYLVKRTGEKVFLECVQDMDHENMFWYRQDPGLGLRLIYFSYDVKMKEKGDIPEGYSVSREKKERFSLILESASTNQTSMYLCASSFPSWDEQFFGPGTRLTVL.

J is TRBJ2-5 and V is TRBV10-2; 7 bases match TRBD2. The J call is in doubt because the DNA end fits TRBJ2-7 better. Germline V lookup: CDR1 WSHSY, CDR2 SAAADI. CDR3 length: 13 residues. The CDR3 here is CATLRDYPYEQYF. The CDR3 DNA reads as TGCGCCACTCTACGGGACTACCCCTACGAGCAGTACTTC.

DNA of the CDR3: TGTGCCAGCAGTTATTCGCACAGCCAAGAGACCCAGTACTTC. This codes for CASSYSHSQETQYF. V gene TRBV27 combines with J gene TRBJ2-5, with D uncertain. This CDR3 contains 14 residues. Germline V gives CDR1 MNHEY, CDR2 SMNVEV (reference sequence). V was pared by 4 bases and J by 1 base, with 10 bases between.

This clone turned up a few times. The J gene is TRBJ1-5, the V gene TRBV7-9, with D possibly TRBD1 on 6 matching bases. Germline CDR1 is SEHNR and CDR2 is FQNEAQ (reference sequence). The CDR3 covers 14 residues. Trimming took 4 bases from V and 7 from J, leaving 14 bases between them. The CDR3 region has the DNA TGTGCCAGCAGCTGGGCAGGGGAAGGCCAGCCCCAGCATTTT. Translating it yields CASSWAGEGQPQHF.

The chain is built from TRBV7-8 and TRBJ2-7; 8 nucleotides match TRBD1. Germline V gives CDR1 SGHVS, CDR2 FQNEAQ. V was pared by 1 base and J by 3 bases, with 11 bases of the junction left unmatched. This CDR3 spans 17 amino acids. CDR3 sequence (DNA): TGTGCCAGCAGCTTAGTAGGCTCTACCAGGGGGCTCTACGAGCAGTACGTC. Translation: CASSLVGSTRGLYEQYV.

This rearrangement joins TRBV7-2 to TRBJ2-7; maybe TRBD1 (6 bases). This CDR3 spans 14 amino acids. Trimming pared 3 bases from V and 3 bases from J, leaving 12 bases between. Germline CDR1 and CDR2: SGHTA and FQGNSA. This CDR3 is CASSLTGAIYEQYV. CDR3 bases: TGTGCCAGCAGCTTGACAGGCGCAATCTACGAGCAGTACGTC.

CDR3 loop: CAWSVGGNTIYF. The DNA for the CDR3 is TGTGCCTGGAGTGTCGGTGGAAACACCATATATTTT. The rearrangement joins TRBV30 to TRBJ1-3; D remains ambiguous. Trimming pared 0 bases from V and 3 bases from J, leaving 3 bases between. This CDR3 comprises 12 residues. Germline-derived CDR1 and CDR2 are GTSNPN and SVGIG (reference sequence).

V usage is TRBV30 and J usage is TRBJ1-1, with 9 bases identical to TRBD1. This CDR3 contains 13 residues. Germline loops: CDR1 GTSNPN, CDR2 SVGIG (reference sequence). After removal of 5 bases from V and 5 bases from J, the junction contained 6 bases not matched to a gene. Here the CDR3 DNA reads TGTGCCTGGTCGGGACAGGGCGGAACTGAAGCTTTCTTT. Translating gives CAWSGQGGTEAFF.

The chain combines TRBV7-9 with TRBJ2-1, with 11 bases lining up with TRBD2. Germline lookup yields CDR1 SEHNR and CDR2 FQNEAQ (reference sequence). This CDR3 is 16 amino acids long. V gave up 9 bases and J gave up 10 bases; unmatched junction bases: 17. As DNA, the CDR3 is TGTGCCAGTAGCCCAACTCTTCTAGCGGGAGGCGGAGAGCAGTTCTTC. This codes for CASSPTLLAGGGEQFF.

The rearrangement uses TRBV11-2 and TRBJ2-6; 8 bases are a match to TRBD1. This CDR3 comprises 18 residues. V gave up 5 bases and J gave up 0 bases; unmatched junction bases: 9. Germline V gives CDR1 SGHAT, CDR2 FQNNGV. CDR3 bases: TGTGCCAGCAGCCGGAGGTGGACAGGGACCTCTGGGGCCAACGTCCTGACTTTC. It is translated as CASSRRWTGTSGANVLTF.

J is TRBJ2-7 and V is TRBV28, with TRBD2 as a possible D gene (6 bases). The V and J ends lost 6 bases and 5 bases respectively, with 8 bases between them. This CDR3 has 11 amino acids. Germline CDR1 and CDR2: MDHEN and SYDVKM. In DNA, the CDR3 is TGTGCCAGCAGGGAGGGCCACGAGCAGTACTTC. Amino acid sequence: CASREGHEQYF. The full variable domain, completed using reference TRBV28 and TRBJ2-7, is DVKVTQSSRYLVKRTGEKVFLECVQDMDHENMFWYRQDPGLGLRLIYFSYDVKMKEKGDIPEGYSVSREKKERFSLILESASTNQTSMYLCASREGHEQYFGPGTRLTVT.